This T cell receptor (beta chain) was sequenced in a study of vaccination and CD4 T cells after COVID-19. Background on the study: Median time from COVID diagnosis to post-COVID sampling was over 85 days (35 to 161). Overall study results and limits: Convalescent patients gained a median approximately 90% of their reactive clones only post-vaccination.

The CDR3 loop spans 16 amino acids. Germline CDR1 reads LNHNV; CDR2 reads YYDKDF (reference sequence). V lost 8 bases to trimming and J lost 0 bases, with 17 bases between them. Sequence data for DNA of cultured CD4+ T cells were generated by the Oncomine TCR Beta short-read assay. TCRdb recomputed calls from the PCR reads with MiXCR, one row per CDR3 protein. The repertoire holds roughly 19,000 distinct CDR3 sequences, with roughly 50% as singletons. The treatment is: roughly 10-day PBMC culture with coronavirus spike peptide pools or control peptides (ViraFEST assay). This clonotype has more than one count but fewer than ten. What it binds is not known.

The V gene is TRBV15, the J gene TRBJ1-3, with D uncertain. This sequence was found in a human donor who had recovered from COVID-19. Sequencing was performed on CD4+ T cells from blood, cultured in vitro. CDR3 in amino acids: CATGRASYISGNTIYF. CDR3 DNA: TGTGCCACCGGACGGGCCTCCTACATCTCTGGAAACACCATATATTTT.